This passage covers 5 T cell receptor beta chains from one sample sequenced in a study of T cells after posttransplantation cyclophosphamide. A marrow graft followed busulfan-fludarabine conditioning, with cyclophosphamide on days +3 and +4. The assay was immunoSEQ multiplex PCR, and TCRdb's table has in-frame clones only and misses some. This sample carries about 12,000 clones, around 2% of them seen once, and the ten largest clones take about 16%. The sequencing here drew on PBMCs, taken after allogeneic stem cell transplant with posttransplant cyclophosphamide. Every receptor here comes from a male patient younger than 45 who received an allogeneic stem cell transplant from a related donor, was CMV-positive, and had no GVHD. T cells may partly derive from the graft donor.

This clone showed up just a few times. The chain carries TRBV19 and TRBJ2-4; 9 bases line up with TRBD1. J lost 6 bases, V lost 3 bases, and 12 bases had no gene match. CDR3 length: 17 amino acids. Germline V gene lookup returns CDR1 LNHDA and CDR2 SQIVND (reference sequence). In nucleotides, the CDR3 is TGTGCCAGTAGTATCCTGGCCACAGGGGGCTTAGGAAACATTCAGTACTTC. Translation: CASSILATGGLGNIQYF.

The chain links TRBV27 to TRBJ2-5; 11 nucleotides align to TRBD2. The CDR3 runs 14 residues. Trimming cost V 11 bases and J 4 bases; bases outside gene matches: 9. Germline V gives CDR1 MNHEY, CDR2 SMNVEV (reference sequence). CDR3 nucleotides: TGTGCCGGCCCACTAGCGGGAGTCTCAGAGACCCAGTACTTC. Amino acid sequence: CAGPLAGVSETQYF.

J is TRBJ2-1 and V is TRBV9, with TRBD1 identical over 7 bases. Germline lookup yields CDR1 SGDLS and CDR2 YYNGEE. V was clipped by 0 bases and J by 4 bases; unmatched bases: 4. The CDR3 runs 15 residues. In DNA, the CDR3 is TGTGCCAGCAGCGTAGGAGGGACAGAGTACAATGAGCAGTTCTTC. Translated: CASSVGGTEYNEQFF.

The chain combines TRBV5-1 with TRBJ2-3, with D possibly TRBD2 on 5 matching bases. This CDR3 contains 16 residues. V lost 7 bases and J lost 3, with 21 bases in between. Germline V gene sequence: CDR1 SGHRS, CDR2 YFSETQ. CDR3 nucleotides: TGCGCCAGCCTCCGATCTCCGGGAAACCCAACAGATACGCAGTATTTT. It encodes CASLRSPGNPTDTQYF. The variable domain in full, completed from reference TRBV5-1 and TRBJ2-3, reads KAGVTQTPRYLIKTRGQQVTLSCSPISGHRSVSWYQQTPGQGLQFLFEYFSETQRNKGNFPGRFSGRQFSNSRSEMNVSTLELGDSALYLCASLRSPGNPTDTQYFGPGTRLTVL.

CDR3 sequence (DNA): TGTGCCAGCAGCTTATACACAACTAACTATGGCTACACCTTC. Residues: CASSLYTTNYGYTF. The chain joins TRBV7-9 to TRBJ1-2; D is unresolved. From germline, CDR1 is SEHNR and CDR2 FQNEAQ (reference sequence). CDR3 length: 14 residues. V was pared by 2 bases and J by 0 bases, with 7 bases between. Supplemented by reference TRBV7-9 and TRBJ1-2, the full variable domain reads DTGVSQNPRHKITKRGQNVTFRCDPISEHNRLYWYRQTLGQGPEFLTYFQNEAQLEKSRLLSDRFSAERPKGSFSTLEIQRTEQGDSAMYLCASSLYTTNYGYTFGSGTRLTVV.